One and the same sample provided the 14 T cell receptor beta chains below, sequenced in a study of blood T cell repertoires in COVID-19. Generated by immunoSEQ multiplex PCR, the TCRdb table keeps only in-frame clones and is missing some. Of about 280,000 clones listed, over 75% are singletons. Sequencing input: peripheral blood. Receptors were obtained from a man between 18 and 29 years old with active or convalescent COVID-19.

V is TRBV3-1 (or the pseudogene TRBV3-2) and J is TRBJ1-1; D uncertain. CDR3 length: 12 residues. CDR1 and CDR2 (germline): LGHDT, YNNKEL (reference sequence). V gave up 5 bases and J gave up 7 bases, with 11 bases separating them. DNA of the CDR3: TGTGCCAGCAGCTCCCATCGGAGTGAAGCTTTCTTT. Protein product: CASSSHRSEAFF.

This chain links TRBV7-9 with TRBJ1-2, with 7 nucleotides matching TRBD1. This CDR3 contains 15 residues. V trimming: 5 bases; J trimming: 7 bases; junction bases outside the gene matches: 13. Germline CDR1 is SEHNR and CDR2 is FQNEAQ (reference sequence). DNA for the CDR3: TGTGCCAGCAGCACACGAGGAAGTGCAGGGGGTGGCTACACCTTC. Its translation: CASSTRGSAGGGYTF.

In this sample, this clone turned up a few times. The V and J genes are TRBV25-1 and TRBJ2-7; 7 positions agree with TRBD1. This CDR3 contains 15 residues. Germline V gene data show CDR1 as MGHDK and CDR2 as SYGVNS. V lost 3 bases and J lost 7; bases outside the gene matches: 12. This CDR3 reads CASSEVKGAQGEQYF. DNA of the CDR3: TGTGCCAGCAGTGAGGTCAAGGGGGCTCAGGGAGAGCAGTACTTC.

V usage is TRBV7-8 and J usage is TRBJ1-2, with 9 nucleotides matching TRBD1. Germline loops: CDR1 SGHVS, CDR2 FQNEAQ. The CDR3 sequence is 16 residues long. Trimming at V came to 4 bases and at J to 6 bases, leaving 12 bases not matched to a gene. The CDR3 nucleotides read TGTGCCAGCAGCTCCCACCGGGACAGGGATCGGAATGGCTACACCTTC. Its translation: CASSSHRDRDRNGYTF.

V and J are TRBV2 and TRBJ1-4, with TRBD1 matching 8 bases. The germline CDR1 and CDR2 sequences are SNHLY and FYNNEI. V lost 6 bases, J lost 5 bases, and 8 bases stayed unmatched. This CDR3 contains 15 residues. For the CDR3, the DNA is TGTGCCAGCAGGGGGCGGACAGGGACCAATGAAAAACTGTTTTTT. It codes for CASRGRTGTNEKLFF.

This clone was counted a single time. The gene calls are TRBV19 and TRBJ2-1, with a possible D match to TRBD2 (5 bases). This CDR3 comprises 15 residues. The ends were cut back, 7 bases at V and 7 bases at J, with 20 bases in the middle. Germline CDR1 LNHDA, CDR2 SQIVND (reference sequence). The CDR3 sequence: CASTFGLPSRNEQFF. The CDR3 DNA sequence: TGTGCCAGTACCTTCGGACTGCCATCGCGAAATGAGCAGTTCTTC.

This chain links TRBV6-2 or TRBV6-3 with TRBJ2-4, with 7 positions matching TRBD1. After removal of 6 bases from V and 0 bases from J, the junction contained 8 bases not matched to a gene. This CDR3 has 16 amino acids. Germline values: CDR1 MNHEY, CDR2 SVGEGT. The CDR3 bases are TGTGCCAGCAGCCAACAGGGGAAGATAGCCAAAAACATTCAGTACTTC. Translated: CASSQQGKIAKNIQYF.

This clone appeared a single time. The genes are TRBV2 and TRBJ1-2; the D gene is possibly TRBD1 (5 bases). Germline V CDR1 and CDR2: SNHLY, FYNNEI. Trimming removed 5 bases at V and 3 bases at J, with 13 bases between. This CDR3 spans 14 amino acids. As DNA, the CDR3 is TGTGCCAGCAGTTTAACGGACATCTACTATGGCTACACCTTC. Encoded protein: CASSLTDIYYGYTF.

The J gene is TRBJ1-1, the V gene TRBV10-3; a possible D gene is TRBD1 (5 bases). In germline, CDR1 is ENHRY, CDR2 SYGVKD. The CDR3 spans 12 residues. V lost 0 bases, J lost 7 bases, and 6 bases lay in between. The CDR3 DNA sequence: TGTGCCATCAGTGAGTCGGGGGGTGAAGCTTTCTTT. Protein sequence: CAISESGGEAFF.

This chain links TRBV25-1 with TRBJ2-7, with D uncertain. The CDR3 contains 10 residues. The germline gives CDR1 MGHDK, CDR2 SYGVNS. Trimming removed 8 bases at V and 11 bases at J, with 13 bases between. In nucleotides, the CDR3 is TGTGCCAGCCCCTCCCGCCGGGAGTACTTC. Its translation is CASPSRREYF.

V is TRBV2 and J is TRBJ2-7; 7 positions agree with TRBD2. Per the germline V gene, CDR1 is SNHLY and CDR2 is FYNNEI. CDR3 length: 14 amino acids. Losses at the gene ends were 1 base for V and 11 bases for J; bases not matched to a gene: 11. The CDR3 nucleotides read TGTGCCAGCAGTGAAGTATTAGGGGAGGGAGTGGAGTACTTC. It encodes CASSEVLGEGVEYF.

This chain links TRBV6-5 with TRBJ2-7, with 8 bases aligning to TRBD1. The CDR3 runs 15 residues. The V segment lost 2 bases and the J segment 3 bases; nucleotides outside the gene matches: 6. Germline V gene sequence: CDR1 MNHEY, CDR2 SVGAGI. CDR3 nucleotide sequence: TGTGCCAGCAGTTACGACCGGACAGGGATCTACGAGCAGTACTTC. Amino acids: CASSYDRTGIYEQYF.

This clone was seen just once. The chain uses TRBV4-3 and TRBJ1-2, with TRBD1 matching over 7 bases. V shed 0 bases and J 4 bases; nucleotides not matched to a gene: 5. CDR1 and CDR2 from the germline V gene are LGHNA and YSLEER. CDR3 length equals 15 residues. The CDR3 region has the DNA TGCGCCAGCAGCCAAGATAGGGGGCGATCCTATGGCTACACCTTC. This sequence encodes CASSQDRGRSYGYTF.

The gene calls are TRBV11-3 and TRBJ2-1; 7 bases agree with TRBD2. The germline CDR1 and CDR2 sequences are SGHNT and YENEEA. The J segment lost 7 bases and the V segment lost 6 bases, leaving 6 bases of the junction unmatched. This CDR3 spans 13 amino acids. The CDR3 DNA sequence: TGTGCCAGCAGGTCGACGGGGGGTAATGAGCAGTTCTTC. It yields the protein CASRSTGGNEQFF.